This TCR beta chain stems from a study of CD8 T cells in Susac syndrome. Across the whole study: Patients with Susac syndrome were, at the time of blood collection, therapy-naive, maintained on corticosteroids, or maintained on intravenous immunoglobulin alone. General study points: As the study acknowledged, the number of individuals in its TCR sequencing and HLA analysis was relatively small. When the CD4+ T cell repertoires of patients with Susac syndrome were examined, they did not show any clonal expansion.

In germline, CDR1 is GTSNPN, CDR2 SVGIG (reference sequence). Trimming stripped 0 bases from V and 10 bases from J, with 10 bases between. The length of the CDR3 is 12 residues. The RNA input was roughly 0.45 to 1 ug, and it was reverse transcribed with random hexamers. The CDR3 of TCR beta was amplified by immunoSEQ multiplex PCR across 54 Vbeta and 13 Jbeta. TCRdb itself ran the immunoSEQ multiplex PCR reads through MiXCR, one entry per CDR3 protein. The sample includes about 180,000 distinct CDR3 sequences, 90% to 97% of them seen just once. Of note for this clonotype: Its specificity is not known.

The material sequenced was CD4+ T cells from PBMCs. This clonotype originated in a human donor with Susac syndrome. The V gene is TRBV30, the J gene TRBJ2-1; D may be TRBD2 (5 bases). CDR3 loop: CAWSVTGSEQFF. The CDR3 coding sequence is TGTGCCTGGAGTGTAACTGGGAGCGAGCAGTTCTTC. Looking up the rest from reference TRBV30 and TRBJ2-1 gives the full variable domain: SQTIHQWPATLVQPVGSPLSLECTVEGTSNPNLYWYRQAAGRGLQLLFYSVGIGQISSEVPQNLSASRPQDRQFILSSKKLLLSDSGFYLCAWSVTGSEQFFGPGTRLTVL.